Below, 6 T cell receptor beta chains from the same sample are listed, as sequenced in a study of stem cell transplantation in POMP-related autoinflammatory disease. This table comes from immunoSEQ multiplex PCR, and its TCRdb copy is limited to in-frame clones, with some not included. This table has more than 2,500 clones, about 91% appearing once. This specimen was CD4+ follicular helper T cells (Tfh) from PBMCs, taken after stem cell transplantation. The receptor set was obtained from a human patient with POMP-related autoinflammation and immune dysregulation (PRAID). Some T cells may originate from the graft donor.

The chain links TRBV28 to TRBJ2-7, with D possibly matching TRBD2 (6 bases). The germline CDR1 and CDR2 sequences are MDHEN and SYDVKM. This CDR3 comprises 12 residues. V shed 5 bases and J shed 3 bases, with 8 bases lying between them. The CDR3 here is CASSQGGYEQYV. For the CDR3, the DNA is TGTGCCAGCAGTCAGGGAGGCTACGAGCAGTACGTC.

The chain joins TRBV24-1 to TRBJ2-7; 10 nucleotides line up with TRBD2. V gave up 4 bases and J gave up 0 bases; unmatched junction bases: 20. Germline CDR1 is KGHDR and CDR2 is SFDVKD. There are 21 residues in the CDR3. The CDR3 here is CATSDLSPGLAPQKNSYEQYF. The CDR3 DNA reads TGTGCCACCAGTGACCTCTCTCCGGGACTAGCGCCCCAAAAGAACTCCTACGAGCAGTACTTC.

V is TRBV5-4 and J is TRBJ2-6; D gene ambiguous. CDR1 is SGHNT, CDR2 YYREEE, per germline (reference sequence). CDR3 length equals 13 residues. V was shortened by 2 bases and J by 7 bases, with 7 bases between the two germline ends. The DNA of the CDR3 is TGTGCCAGCAGCTTTGCAGGAGCCAACGTCCTGACTTTC. The encoded protein is CASSFAGANVLTF.

The chain is built from TRBV28 and TRBJ1-2; D remains ambiguous. Germline V gene lookup returns CDR1 MDHEN and CDR2 SYDVKM. The CDR3 is 12 amino acids. V lost 2 bases and J lost 5, with 6 bases in between. CDR3 residues: CASSLRPYGYTF. CDR3 in DNA: TGTGCCAGCAGTTTAAGGCCTTATGGCTACACCTTC.

The rearrangement joins TRBV18 to TRBJ2-7, with D perhaps matching TRBD1 (5 bases). V was pared by 0 bases and J by 7 bases, with 13 bases between. Germline V gene sequence: CDR1 KGHSH, CDR2 LQKENI. The CDR3 runs to 14 residues. The chain's CDR3 is CASSPPSGLGEQYF. CDR3 nucleotides: TGTGCCAGCTCACCACCATCAGGGCTGGGGGAGCAGTACTTC. The variable domain in full, completed from reference TRBV18 and TRBJ2-7, reads NAGVMQNPRHLVRRRGQEARLRCSPMKGHSHVYWYRQLPEEGLKFMVYLQKENIIDESGMPKERFSAEFPKEGPSILRIQQVVRGDSAAYFCASSPPSGLGEQYFGPGTRLTVT.

The chain links TRBV28 to TRBJ2-1, with D possibly being TRBD1 (6 bases). Germline values: CDR1 MDHEN, CDR2 SYDVKM. Trimming took 10 bases from V and 11 from J, leaving 18 bases between them. The CDR3 extends over 12 amino acids. DNA of the CDR3: TGTGCCACCAAAGGGGGTCACGATAAGCAGTTCTTC. It codes for CATKGGHDKQFF.